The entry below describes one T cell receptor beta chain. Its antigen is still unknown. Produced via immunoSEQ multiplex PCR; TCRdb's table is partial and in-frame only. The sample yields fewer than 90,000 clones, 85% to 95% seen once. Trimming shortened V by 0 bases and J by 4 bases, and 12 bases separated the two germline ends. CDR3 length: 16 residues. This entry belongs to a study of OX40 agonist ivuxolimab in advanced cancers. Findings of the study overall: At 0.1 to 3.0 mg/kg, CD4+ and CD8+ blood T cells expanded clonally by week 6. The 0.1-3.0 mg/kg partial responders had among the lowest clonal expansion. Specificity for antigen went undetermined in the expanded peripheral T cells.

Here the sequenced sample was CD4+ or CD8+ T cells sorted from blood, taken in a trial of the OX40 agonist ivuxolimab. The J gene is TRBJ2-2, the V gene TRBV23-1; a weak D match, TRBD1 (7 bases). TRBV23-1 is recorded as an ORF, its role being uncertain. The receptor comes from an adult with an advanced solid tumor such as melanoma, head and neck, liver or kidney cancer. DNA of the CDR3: TGCGCCAGCAGTCAATCGGAGGGACAGTCCACCGGGGAGCTGTTTTTT. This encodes CASSQSEGQSTGELFF.